One and the same sample provided the 4 T cell receptor beta chains below, sequenced in a study of T cells in Graves' hyperthyroidism and ophthalmopathy. TCR beta CDR3 region amplification was performed from RNA transcripts. Using the HTBI primer set, a first-round RT-PCR was run on the TCR CDR3. TCRdb re-called the multiplex PCR reads through MiXCR, storing one row per CDR3 protein. The data show about 640,000 distinct CDR3 sequences, less than 25% seen once. Sequencing was performed on blood. Receptor source: a man aged 25-45 years with Graves' ophthalmopathy.

This clonotype occurred a few times. This chain links TRBV6-5 with TRBJ2-7; 9 nucleotides line up with TRBD2. Germline V gene data show CDR1 as MNHEY and CDR2 as SVGAGI. The CDR3 consists of 15 residues. V trimming: 4 bases; J trimming: 3 bases; junction bases outside the gene matches: 7. The CDR3: CASSSRRLADYEQYF. CDR3 sequence (DNA): TGTGCCAGCAGTTCGCGTCGACTAGCGGACTACGAGCAGTACTTC.

Sample share makes this clonotype medium-sized. The rearrangement uses TRBV27 and TRBJ1-2; tentative D call: TRBD1 (6 bases). This CDR3 has 17 amino acids. The germline CDR1 and CDR2 sequences are MNHEY and SMNVEV (reference sequence). V lost 0 bases and J 3 bases, leaving 17 bases between the germline ends. This CDR3 reads CASSLSPTGQGYYGYTF. CDR3 nucleotide sequence: TGTGCCAGCAGTTTATCCCCCACAGGGCAGGGGTACTATGGCTACACCTTC.

In DNA form, the CDR3 reads TGCAGTGCTGCCGACCAAAGTAGCGGGAAAAAGCAGTACTTC. Protein sequence: CSAADQSSGKKQYF. The chain uses TRBV20-1 and TRBJ2-7, with 8 nucleotides matching TRBD2. Germline V gene sequence: CDR1 DFQATT, CDR2 SNEGSKA (reference sequence). Trimming cost V 5 bases and J 8 bases; bases outside gene matches: 14. The CDR3 is made up of 14 amino acids.

The V and J genes are TRBV20-1 and TRBJ2-2; 10 positions match TRBD2. Germline V gene sequence: CDR1 DFQATT, CDR2 SNEGSKA (reference sequence). CDR3 length: 15 amino acids. Trimming cost V 1 base and J 7 bases; bases outside gene matches: 6. CDR3 DNA sequence: TGCAGTGCTAGAGCTAGCGGGAGATCGGGCGGGGAGCTGTTTTTT. Amino acid sequence: CSARASGRSGGELFF.